This T cell receptor (beta chain) was recorded in a study of vaccination and CD4 T cells after COVID-19. For the study at large: Convalescent study patients returned SARS-CoV-2 positive nasal swab PCR results, with roughly nine mild cases and one severe. At days 161 to 241 and at day 14 post-vaccination, a few convalescent patients were sampled. It was a median about 92 days after diagnosis, with a range of 35 to 161, that post-COVID samples were drawn.

Time point in this sample: late sampling 161 to 241 days after vaccination in a few convalescent patients. Treatment noted: approximately nine-day PBMC culture with coronavirus spike peptide pools or control peptides (ViraFEST assay). Researchers used the Oncomine TCR Beta short-read assay to sequence DNA from cultured CD4+ T cells. TCRdb re-analysed the PCR reads in MiXCR, keeping a single row per CDR3 protein. Among 20,000 to 30,000 distinct CDR3 sequences listed, under 50% were seen once. Study results and limitations: In convalescent patients, 304 of 307 vaccine-specific clones were spike mono-reactive.

Points on this clonotype: Its antigen is currently unknown.

J gave up 7 bases and V 4 bases, and 7 bases lay outside the gene matches. Germline V gene data show CDR1 as SGHRS and CDR2 as YFSETQ. The CDR3 is 14 residues long. This chain joins TRBV5-1 and TRBJ1-5, with 8 positions matching TRBD1. Material: CD4+ T cells from blood, cultured in vitro, obtained about 7 months after SARS-CoV-2 vaccination. This TCR derives from a human donor who had recovered from COVID-19. The CDR3 coding sequence is TGCGCCAGCAGCCCGTCGACAGGGGCCCAGCCCCAGCATTTT. It is translated as CASSPSTGAQPQHF. Based on the CDR3 plus reference TRBV5-1 and TRBJ1-5, the full variable domain is KAGVTQTPRYLIKTRGQQVTLSCSPISGHRSVSWYQQTPGQGLQFLFEYFSETQRNKGNFPGRFSGRQFSNSRSEMNVSTLELGDSALYLCASSPSTGAQPQHFGDGTRLSIL.